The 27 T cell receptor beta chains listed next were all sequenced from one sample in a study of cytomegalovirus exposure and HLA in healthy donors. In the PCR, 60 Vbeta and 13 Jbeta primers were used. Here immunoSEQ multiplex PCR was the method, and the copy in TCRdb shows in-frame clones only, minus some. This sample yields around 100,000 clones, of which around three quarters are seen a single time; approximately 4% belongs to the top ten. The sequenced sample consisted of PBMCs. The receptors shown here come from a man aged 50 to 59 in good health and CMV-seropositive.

Here the CDR3 reads CASSLSGIEAFF. The CDR3 DNA follows: TGTGCCAGCAGCCTTTCGGGTATTGAAGCTTTCTTT. The J gene is TRBJ1-1, the V gene TRBV14, with D unclear. This CDR3 has 12 residues. The V gene lost 4 bases and the J gene lost 7 bases, with 10 bases spanning the gap. In germline, CDR1 is SGHDN, CDR2 FVKESK. The whole variable domain, remainder taken from reference TRBV14 and TRBJ1-1, is EAGVTQFPSHSVIEKGQTVTLRCDPISGHDNLYWYRRVMGKEIKFLLHFVKESKQDESGMPNNRFLAERTGGTYSTLKVQPAELEDSGVYFCASSLSGIEAFFGQGTRLTVV.

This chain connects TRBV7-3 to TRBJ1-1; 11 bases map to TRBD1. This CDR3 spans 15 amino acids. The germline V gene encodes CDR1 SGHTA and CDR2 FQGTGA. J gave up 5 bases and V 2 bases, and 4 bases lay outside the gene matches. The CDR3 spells CASSLYGTGGTEAFF. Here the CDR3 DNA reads TGTGCCAGCAGCTTATACGGGACAGGGGGAACTGAAGCTTTCTTT. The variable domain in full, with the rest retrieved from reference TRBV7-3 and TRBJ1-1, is GAGVSQTPSNKVTEKGKYVELRCDPISGHTALYWYRQSLGQGPEFLIYFQGTGAADDSGLPNDRFFAVRPEGSVSTLKIQRTERGDSAVYLCASSLYGTGGTEAFFGQGTRLTVV.

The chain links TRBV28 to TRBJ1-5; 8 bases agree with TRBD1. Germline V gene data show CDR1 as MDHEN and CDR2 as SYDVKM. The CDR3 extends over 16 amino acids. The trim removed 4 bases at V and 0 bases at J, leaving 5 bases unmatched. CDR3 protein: CASSSATGDSNQPQHF. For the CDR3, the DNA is TGTGCCAGCAGTTCGGCGACAGGGGATAGCAATCAGCCCCAGCATTTT.

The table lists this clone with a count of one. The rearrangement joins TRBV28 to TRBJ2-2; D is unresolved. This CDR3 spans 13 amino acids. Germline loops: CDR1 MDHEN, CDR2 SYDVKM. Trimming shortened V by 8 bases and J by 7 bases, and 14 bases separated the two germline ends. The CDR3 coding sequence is TGTGCCAGCGGATGGAGTCAAGGCGGGGAGCTGTTTTTT. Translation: CASGWSQGGELFF. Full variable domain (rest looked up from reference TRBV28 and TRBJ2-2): DVKVTQSSRYLVKRTGEKVFLECVQDMDHENMFWYRQDPGLGLRLIYFSYDVKMKEKGDIPEGYSVSREKKERFSLILESASTNQTSMYLCASGWSQGGELFFGEGSRLTVL.

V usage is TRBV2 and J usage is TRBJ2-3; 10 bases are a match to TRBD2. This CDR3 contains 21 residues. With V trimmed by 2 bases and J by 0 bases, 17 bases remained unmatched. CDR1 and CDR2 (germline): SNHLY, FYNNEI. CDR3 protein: CASSEYTLGLAGVGSTDTQYF. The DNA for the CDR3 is TGTGCCAGCAGTGAATATACGTTAGGGCTAGCGGGAGTCGGTAGCACAGATACGCAGTATTTT.

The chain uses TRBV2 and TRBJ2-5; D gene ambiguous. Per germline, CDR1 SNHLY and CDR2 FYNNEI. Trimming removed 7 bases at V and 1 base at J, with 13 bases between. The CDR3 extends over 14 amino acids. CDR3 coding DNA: TGTGCCAGCACCCTACAGAATACCCAAGAGACCCAGTACTTC. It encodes CASTLQNTQETQYF.

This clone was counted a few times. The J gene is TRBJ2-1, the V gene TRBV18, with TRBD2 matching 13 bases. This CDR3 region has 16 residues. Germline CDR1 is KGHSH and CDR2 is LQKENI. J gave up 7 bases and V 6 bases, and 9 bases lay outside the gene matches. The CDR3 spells CASSPLGLAGENEQFF. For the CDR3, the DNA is TGTGCCAGCTCCCCTTTAGGACTAGCGGGAGAAAATGAGCAGTTCTTC.

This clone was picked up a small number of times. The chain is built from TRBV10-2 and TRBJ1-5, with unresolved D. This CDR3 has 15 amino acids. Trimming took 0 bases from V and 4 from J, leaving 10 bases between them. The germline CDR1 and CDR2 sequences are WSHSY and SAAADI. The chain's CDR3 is CASSESGGDNQPQHF. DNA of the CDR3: TGCGCCAGCAGTGAGTCGGGAGGAGATAATCAGCCCCAGCATTTT.

For the CDR3, the DNA is TGTGCCAGCACTGGGGAGCGGGCGCCCTGGGACGAGCAGTACTTC. As protein: CASTGERAPWDEQYF. The chain is built from TRBV27 and TRBJ2-7, with D perhaps matching TRBD2 (6 bases). CDR1 and CDR2 from the germline V gene are MNHEY and SMNVEV (reference sequence). This CDR3 is 15 amino acids long. Trimming took off 7 bases at V and 5 bases at J, with 21 bases between the two ends.

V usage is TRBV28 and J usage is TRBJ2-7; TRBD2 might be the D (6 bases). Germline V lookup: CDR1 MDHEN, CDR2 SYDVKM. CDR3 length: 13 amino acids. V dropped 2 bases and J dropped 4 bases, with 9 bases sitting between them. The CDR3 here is CASSLPSVYEQYF. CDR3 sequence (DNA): TGTGCCAGCAGTTTACCTAGCGTTTACGAGCAGTACTTC.

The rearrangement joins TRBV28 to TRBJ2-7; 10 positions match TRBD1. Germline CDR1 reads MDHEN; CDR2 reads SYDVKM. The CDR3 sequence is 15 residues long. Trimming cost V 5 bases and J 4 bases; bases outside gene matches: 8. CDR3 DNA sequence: TGTGCCAGCAGTAAGACAGGGGGCCCCGATTACGAGCAGTACTTC. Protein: CASSKTGGPDYEQYF. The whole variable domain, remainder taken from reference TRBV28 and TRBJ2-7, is DVKVTQSSRYLVKRTGEKVFLECVQDMDHENMFWYRQDPGLGLRLIYFSYDVKMKEKGDIPEGYSVSREKKERFSLILESASTNQTSMYLCASSKTGGPDYEQYFGPGTRLTVT.

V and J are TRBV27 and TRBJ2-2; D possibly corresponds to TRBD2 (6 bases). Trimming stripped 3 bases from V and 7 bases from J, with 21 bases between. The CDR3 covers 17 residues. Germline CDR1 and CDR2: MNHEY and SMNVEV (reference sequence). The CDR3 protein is CASSFSFGSTGFGELFF. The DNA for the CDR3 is TGTGCCAGCAGTTTTTCATTCGGGAGTACGGGCTTCGGGGAGCTGTTTTTT.

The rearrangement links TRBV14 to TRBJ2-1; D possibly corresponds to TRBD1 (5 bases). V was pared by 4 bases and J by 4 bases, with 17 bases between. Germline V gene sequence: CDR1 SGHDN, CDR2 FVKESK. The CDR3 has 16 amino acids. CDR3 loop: CASSLTELGVYNEQFF. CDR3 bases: TGTGCCAGCAGCCTAACCGAGTTAGGGGTATACAATGAGCAGTTCTTC.

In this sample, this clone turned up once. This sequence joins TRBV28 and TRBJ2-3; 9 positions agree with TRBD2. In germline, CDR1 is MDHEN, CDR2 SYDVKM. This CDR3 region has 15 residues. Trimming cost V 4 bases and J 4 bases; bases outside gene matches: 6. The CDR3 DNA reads TGTGCCAGCAGTTCTAGCGGGACCTCACCAGATACGCAGTATTTT. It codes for CASSSSGTSPDTQYF.

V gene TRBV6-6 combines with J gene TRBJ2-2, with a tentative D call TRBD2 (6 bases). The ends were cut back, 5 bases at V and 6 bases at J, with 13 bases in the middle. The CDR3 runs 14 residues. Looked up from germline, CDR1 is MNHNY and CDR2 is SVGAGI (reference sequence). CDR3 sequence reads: CASSIRRGAGELFF. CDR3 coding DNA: TGTGCCAGCAGTATCAGGCGGGGTGCCGGGGAGCTGTTTTTT.

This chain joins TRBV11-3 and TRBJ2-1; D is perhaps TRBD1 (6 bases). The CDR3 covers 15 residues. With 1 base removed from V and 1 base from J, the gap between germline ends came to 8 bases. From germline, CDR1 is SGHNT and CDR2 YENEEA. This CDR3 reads CASSLAGASYNEQFF. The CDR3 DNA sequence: TGTGCCAGCAGCTTAGCAGGGGCGTCCTACAATGAGCAGTTCTTC.

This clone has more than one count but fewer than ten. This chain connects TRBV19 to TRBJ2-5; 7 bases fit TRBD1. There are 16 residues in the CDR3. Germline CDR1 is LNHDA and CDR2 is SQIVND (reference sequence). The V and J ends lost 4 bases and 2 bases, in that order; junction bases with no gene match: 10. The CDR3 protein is CASSTLTGVGQETQYF. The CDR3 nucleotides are TGTGCCAGTAGTACACTAACAGGGGTCGGTCAAGAGACCCAGTACTTC.

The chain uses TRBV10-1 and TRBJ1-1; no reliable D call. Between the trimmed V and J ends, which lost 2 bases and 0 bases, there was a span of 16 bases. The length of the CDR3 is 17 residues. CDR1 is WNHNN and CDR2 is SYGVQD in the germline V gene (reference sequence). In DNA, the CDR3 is TGCGCCAGCAGTGAGGAGGGAGAGATGCACATGAACACTGAAGCTTTCTTT. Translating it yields CASSEEGEMHMNTEAFF.

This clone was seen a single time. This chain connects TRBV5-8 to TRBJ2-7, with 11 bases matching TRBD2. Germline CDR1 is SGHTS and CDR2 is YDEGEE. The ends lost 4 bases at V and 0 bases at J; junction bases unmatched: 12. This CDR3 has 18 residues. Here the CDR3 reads CASSPPGTSGYSSYEQYF. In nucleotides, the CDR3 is TGTGCCAGCAGCCCTCCCGGGACTAGCGGATACAGCTCCTACGAGCAGTACTTC.

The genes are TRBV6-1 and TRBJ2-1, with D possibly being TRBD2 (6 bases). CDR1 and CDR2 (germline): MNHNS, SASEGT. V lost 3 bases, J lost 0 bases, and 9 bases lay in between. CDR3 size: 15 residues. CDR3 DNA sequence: TGTGCCAGCAGTGAGGGGCGGGGCTCCTACAATGAGCAGTTCTTC. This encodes CASSEGRGSYNEQFF.

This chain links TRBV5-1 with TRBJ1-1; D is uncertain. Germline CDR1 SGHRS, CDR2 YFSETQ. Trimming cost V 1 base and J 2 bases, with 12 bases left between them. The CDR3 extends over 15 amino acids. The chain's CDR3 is CASSLWSYENTEAFF. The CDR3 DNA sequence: TGCGCCAGCAGCTTGTGGAGTTATGAAAACACTGAAGCTTTCTTT.

In DNA form, the CDR3 reads TGTGCCAGCAGGGGCGACGGGGATAACACTGAAGCTTTCTTT. It translates to CASRGDGDNTEAFF. This chain connects TRBV25-1 to TRBJ1-1; D is ambiguous. The V end was cut by 6 bases, the J end by 2 bases, with 13 bases between. Germline V CDR1 and CDR2: MGHDK, SYGVNS. This CDR3 contains 14 residues.

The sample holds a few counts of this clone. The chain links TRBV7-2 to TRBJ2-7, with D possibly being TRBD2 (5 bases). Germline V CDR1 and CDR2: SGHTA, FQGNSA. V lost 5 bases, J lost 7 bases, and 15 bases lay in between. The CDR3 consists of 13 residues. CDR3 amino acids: CASSRGRPGEQYF. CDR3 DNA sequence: TGTGCCAGCAGCCGCGGACGGCCGGGGGAGCAGTACTTC. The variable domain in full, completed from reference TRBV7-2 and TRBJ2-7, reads GAGVSQSPSNKVTEKGKDVELRCDPISGHTALYWYRQSLGQGLEFLIYFQGNSAPDKSGLPSDRFSAERTGGSVSTLTIQRTQQEDSAVYLCASSRGRPGEQYFGPGTRLTVT.

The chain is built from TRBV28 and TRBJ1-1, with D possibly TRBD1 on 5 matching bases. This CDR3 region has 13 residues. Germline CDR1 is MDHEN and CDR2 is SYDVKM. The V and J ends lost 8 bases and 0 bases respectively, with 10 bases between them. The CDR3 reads CASFGQMNTEAFF. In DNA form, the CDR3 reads TGTGCCAGCTTCGGACAAATGAACACTGAAGCTTTCTTT.

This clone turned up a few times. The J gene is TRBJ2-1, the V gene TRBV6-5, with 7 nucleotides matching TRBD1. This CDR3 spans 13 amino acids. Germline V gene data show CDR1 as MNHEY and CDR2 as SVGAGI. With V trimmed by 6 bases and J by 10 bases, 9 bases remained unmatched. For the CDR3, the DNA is TGTGCCAGCAGCAAAGACAGGGCGAGGGAGCAGTTCTTC. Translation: CASSKDRAREQFF.

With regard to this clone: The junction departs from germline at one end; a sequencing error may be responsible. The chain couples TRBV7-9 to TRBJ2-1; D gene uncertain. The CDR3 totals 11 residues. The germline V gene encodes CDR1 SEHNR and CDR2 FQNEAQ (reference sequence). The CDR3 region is CAGSHVGEQFF. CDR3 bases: TGTGCCGGCAGTCACGTCGGTGAGCAGTTCTTC.

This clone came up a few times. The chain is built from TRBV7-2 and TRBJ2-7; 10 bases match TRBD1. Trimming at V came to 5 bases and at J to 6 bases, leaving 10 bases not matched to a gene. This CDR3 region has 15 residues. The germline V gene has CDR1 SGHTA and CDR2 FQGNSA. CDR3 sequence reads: CASSLLRDRGREQYF. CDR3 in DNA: TGTGCCAGCAGCCTTCTCCGGGACAGGGGTCGCGAGCAGTACTTC.